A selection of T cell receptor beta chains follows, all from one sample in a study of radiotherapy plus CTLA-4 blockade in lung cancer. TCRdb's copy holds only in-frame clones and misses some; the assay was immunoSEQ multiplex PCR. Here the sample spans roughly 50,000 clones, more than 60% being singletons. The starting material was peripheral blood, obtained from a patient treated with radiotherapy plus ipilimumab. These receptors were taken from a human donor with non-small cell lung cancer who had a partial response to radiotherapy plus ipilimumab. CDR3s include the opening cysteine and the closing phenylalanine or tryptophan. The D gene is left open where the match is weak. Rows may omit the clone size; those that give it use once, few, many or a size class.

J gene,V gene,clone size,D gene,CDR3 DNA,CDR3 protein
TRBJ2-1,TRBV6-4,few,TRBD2,TGTGCCAGCAGTGAAATAGCGGGCCGCTCCTACAATGAGCAGTTCTTC,CASSEIAGRSYNEQFF
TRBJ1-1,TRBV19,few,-,TGTGCCAGTAGTATGATTCAGGGGTTAGCTGAAGCTTTCTTT,CASSMIQGLAEAFF
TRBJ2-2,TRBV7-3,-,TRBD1,TGTGCCAGCAGCTTAACCCCGGGACAGGGGAACACCGGGGAGCTGTTTTTT,CASSLTPGQGNTGELFF
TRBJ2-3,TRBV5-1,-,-,TGCGCCAGCAGCTTGGGGGGACAAACAGATACGCAGTATTTT,CASSLGGQTDTQYF
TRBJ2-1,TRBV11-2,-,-,TGTGCCAGCAGCCCCCTACGCGGGACGAATCCCAATGAGCAGTTCTTC,CASSPLRGTNPNEQFF
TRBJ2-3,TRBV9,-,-,TGTGCCAGCAGCGAAGCTAGCAATACGCAGTATTTT,CASSEASNTQYF
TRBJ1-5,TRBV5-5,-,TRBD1,TGTGCCAGCAGCCAGACAGGGGAAGTTCAGCCCCAGCATTTT,CASSQTGEVQPQHF
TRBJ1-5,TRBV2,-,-,TGTGCCAGCAGTGAATCTTTCTTCCAGGGGCAGCCCCAGCATTTT,CASSESFFQGQPQHF
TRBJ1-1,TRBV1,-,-,TGCACCAGCAGCCTAACCCCGGGGCCAGGGGTTGGTAGGAACACTGAAGCTTTCTTT,CTSSLTPGPGVGRNTEAFF
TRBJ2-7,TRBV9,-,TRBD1,TGTGCCAGCAGCCGTCAGGGGGCGGGGAGCGACGAGCAGTACTTC,CASSRQGAGSDEQYF
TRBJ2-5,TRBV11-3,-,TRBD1,TGTGCCAGCAGCGCCCGGGACAGGGCGATCGAGACCCAGTACTTC,CASSARDRAIETQYF
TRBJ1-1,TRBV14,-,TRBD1,TGTGCCAGCAGCCAAGGGGACAGGACCAAAAGCACTGAAGCTTTCTTT,CASSQGDRTKSTEAFF
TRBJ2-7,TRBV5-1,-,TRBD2,TGCGCCAGCAGCTCTCTAGCGGGGGGGACGGGGGAGCAGTACTTC,CASSSLAGGTGEQYF
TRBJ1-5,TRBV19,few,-,TGTGCCAGTAGTATGAGGGGGAAAGGGAGCAATCAGCCCCAGCATTTT,CASSMRGKGSNQPQHF
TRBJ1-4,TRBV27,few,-,TGTGCCAGCAGTTTCAGAACTAATGAAAAACTGTTTTTT,CASSFRTNEKLFF
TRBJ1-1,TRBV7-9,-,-,TGTGCCAGCAGACCGGGAGCCAACACTGAAGCTTTCTTT,CASRPGANTEAFF
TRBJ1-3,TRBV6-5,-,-,TGTGCCAGCAGTCAAACAGGCCGGAACACCATATATTTT,CASSQTGRNTIYF
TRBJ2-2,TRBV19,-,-,TGTGCCAGTAGTATTCCCTACGGGGGAAGCACCGGGGAGCTGTTTTTT,CASSIPYGGSTGELFF
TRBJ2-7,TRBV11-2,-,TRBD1,TGTGCCAGCAGCCCAGACAGGGGGCGGAGAGTAAGCTACGAGCAGTACTTC,CASSPDRGRRVSYEQYF
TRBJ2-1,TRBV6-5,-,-,TGTGCCAGCAGACCAGTACAGGGCTTAGGTAATGAGCAGTTCTTC,CASRPVQGLGNEQFF
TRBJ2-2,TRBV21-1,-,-,TGTGCCAGCCCCCATCCCTTCCGGGACAGAGACACCGGGGAGCTGTTTTTT,CASPHPFRDRDTGELFF
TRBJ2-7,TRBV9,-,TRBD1,TGTGCCAGCAGCCCCTCCCAGGGGGCGGGAGAGCAGTACTTC,CASSPSQGAGEQYF
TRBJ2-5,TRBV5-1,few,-,TGCGCCAGCAGCTTGGCCGACTGGCAAGAGACCCAGTACTTC,CASSLADWQETQYF
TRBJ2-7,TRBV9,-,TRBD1,TGTGCCAGCAGCGTTTGGGGACAGGGGGATGGGGAGCAGTACTTC,CASSVWGQGDGEQYF
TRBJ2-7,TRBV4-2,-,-,TGTGCCAGCAGCCAACAGGGCGAGCAGTACTTC,CASSQQGEQYF
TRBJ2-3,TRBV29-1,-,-,TGCAGCGTTGGACCAGGGGACACAGATACGCAGTATTTT,CSVGPGDTDTQYF
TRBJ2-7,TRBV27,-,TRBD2,TGTGCCAGCAGTTTACTAGCGGGGGGCACCCCCTACGAGCAGTACTTC,CASSLLAGGTPYEQYF
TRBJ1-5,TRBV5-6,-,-,TGTGCCAGCAGCCTAAGCAATCAGCCCCAGCATTTT,CASSLSNQPQHF
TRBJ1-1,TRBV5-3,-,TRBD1,TGTGCCAGAAGCATTTTCCCACAGGGGGCCACTGAAGCTTTCTTT,CARSIFPQGATEAFF
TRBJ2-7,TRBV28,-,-,TGTGCCAGCAGTTTCCGGGAATCCTACGAGCAGTACTTC,CASSFRESYEQYF
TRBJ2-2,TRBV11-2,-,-,TGTGCCAGCAGCTTAGCAGGGAATGGCGGGGAGCTGTTTTTT,CASSLAGNGGELFF
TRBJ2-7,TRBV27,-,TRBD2,TGTGCCAGCAGTTGGACTAGCGGGGGGCCGGGCGAGCAGTACTTC,CASSWTSGGPGEQYF
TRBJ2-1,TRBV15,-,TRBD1,TGTGCCACCAGCAGAGCTGGGACAGGTCCCTTAACCTACAATGAGCAGTTCTTC,CATSRAGTGPLTYNEQFF
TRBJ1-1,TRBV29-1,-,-,TGCAGCGTTGGGGCGCGCGCCATGAACACTGAAGCTTTCTTT,CSVGARAMNTEAFF
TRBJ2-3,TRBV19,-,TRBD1,TGTGCCAGTAGTATCCCTGGACAGGGCACAGATACGCAGTATTTT,CASSIPGQGTDTQYF
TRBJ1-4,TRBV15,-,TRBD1,TGTGCCACCAGCAGAGAGGACAGGGCTCATGAAAAACTGTTTTTT,CATSREDRAHEKLFF
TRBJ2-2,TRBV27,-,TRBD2,TGTGCCAGCAGAAAGGGAGGGACCGGGGAGCTGTTTTTT,CASRKGGTGELFF
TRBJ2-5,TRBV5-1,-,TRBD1,TGCGCCAGCAGCTTCTCTACAGGGGAAGAGACCCAGTACTTC,CASSFSTGEETQYF
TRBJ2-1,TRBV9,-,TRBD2,TGTGCCAGCACCCCGGGACTACCCCTGAATGAGCAGTTCTTC,CASTPGLPLNEQFF
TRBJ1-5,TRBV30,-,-,TGTGCCTGGGGAGGGACCGGTCGGCAGCCCCAGCATTTT,CAWGGTGRQPQHF
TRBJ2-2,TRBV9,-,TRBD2,TGTGCCAGCAGCGTCCAGTTAAGGGGAGGGGACACCGGGGAGCTGTTTTTT,CASSVQLRGGDTGELFF
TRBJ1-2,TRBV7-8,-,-,TGTGCCAGCAGCCCTGACAGTTCCGGCTACACCTTC,CASSPDSSGYTF
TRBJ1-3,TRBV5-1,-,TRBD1,TGCGCCAGCAGGTTGGAGGGGGCTTCTGGAAACACCATATATTTT,CASRLEGASGNTIYF
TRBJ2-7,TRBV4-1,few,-,TGCGCCAGCAGCCAAGGGGAGGGGACATTCTCCTACGAGCAGTACTTC,CASSQGEGTFSYEQYF
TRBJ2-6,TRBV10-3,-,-,TGTGCCATCAGTGAGGTGGCGGTTGGCTCTGGTGGGGCCAACGTCCTGACTTTC,CAISEVAVGSGGANVLTF
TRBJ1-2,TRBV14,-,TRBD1,TGTGCCAGCAGCCTCGACAGGGTCGGCTACACCTTC,CASSLDRVGYTF
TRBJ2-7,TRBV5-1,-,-,TGCGCCAGCAGCTTGGGGGTGACACCTACCTACGAGCAGTACTTC,CASSLGVTPTYEQYF
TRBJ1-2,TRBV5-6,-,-,TGTGCCAGCAGCTTCAGGGCAGCCCCTAACTATGGCTACACCTTC,CASSFRAAPNYGYTF
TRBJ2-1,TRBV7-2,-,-,TGTGCCAGCAGCTTAGCGTGGGGGCCGCGAGAGCAGTTCTTC,CASSLAWGPREQFF
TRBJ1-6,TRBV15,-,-,TGTGCCACCAGCAGAGACCCCGACACGGATTCACCCCTCCACTTT,CATSRDPDTDSPLHF
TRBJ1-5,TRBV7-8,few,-,TGTGCCAGCAGCCTAGGGGGAGGCGGGAATAGCAATCAGCCCCAGCATTTT,CASSLGGGGNSNQPQHF
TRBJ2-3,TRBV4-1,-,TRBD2,TGCGCCAGCAGCCAAGATCCAGCGGGGGCATATACGCAGTATTTT,CASSQDPAGAYTQYF
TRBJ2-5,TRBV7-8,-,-,TGTGCCAGCAGCCCGGGGGACCAAGAGACCCAGTACTTC,CASSPGDQETQYF